Described below is a single TCR beta chain sequence and its context. No antigen is known for it. No much larger clone exists at a distance of one base, and base qualities are not known. The CDR3 contains 14 residues, cysteine and phenylalanine counted. The only DNA kept is the CDR3, 42 bases in frame from the first base. For this chain, trimming is 7 bases at the V end and 3 bases at the J end, and the number of junction bases without a gene match is 6. Sequences LNHDA (CDR1) and SQIVND (CDR2) are obtained from the germline V gene (reference sequence). The data belong to a study of control samples from healthy donors and cancer patients (TCRdb year 2020). The protocol used for the library was the immunoSEQ multiplex PCR assay. TCRdb mirrors the immuneACCESS table, restricted to in-frame sequences. Some clones are absent from its copies; in checked studies, under half trace to an unresolved V gene, and the reason for the others is unknown. This sample comprises roughly 130,000 clones, 75% to 95% of them detected only once. Together, the top ten hold about 2.5% of the sample.

The chain is made from TRBV19 and TRBJ1-5; the junction holds 7 bases that match TRBD1. The sample taken for sequencing was blood. This sequence was found in a man aged 18 to 30 in good health. The bases are TGTGCCAGTAACCCGACAGGGTCCAATCAGCCCCAGCATTTT. Translated, it gives CASNPTGSNQPQHF. The variable domain in full, with residues beyond the CDR3 obtained from the reference TRBV19 and TRBJ1-5 genes, is DGGITQSPKYLFRKEGQNVTLSCEQNLNHDAMYWYRQDPGQGLRLIYYSQIVNDFQKGDIAEGYSVSREKKESFPLTVTSAQKNPTAFYLCASNPTGSNQPQHFGDGTRLSIL.